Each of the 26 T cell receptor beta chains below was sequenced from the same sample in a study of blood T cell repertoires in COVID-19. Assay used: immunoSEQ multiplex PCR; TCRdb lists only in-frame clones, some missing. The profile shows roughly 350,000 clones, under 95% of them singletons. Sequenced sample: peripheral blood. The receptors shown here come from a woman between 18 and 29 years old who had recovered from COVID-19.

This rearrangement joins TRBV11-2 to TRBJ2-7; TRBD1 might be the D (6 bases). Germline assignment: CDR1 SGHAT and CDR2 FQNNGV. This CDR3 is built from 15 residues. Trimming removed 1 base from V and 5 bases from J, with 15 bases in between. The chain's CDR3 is CASSLGTGWGNEQYV. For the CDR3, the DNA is TGTGCCAGCAGCTTAGGTACAGGGTGGGGAAACGAGCAGTACGTC.

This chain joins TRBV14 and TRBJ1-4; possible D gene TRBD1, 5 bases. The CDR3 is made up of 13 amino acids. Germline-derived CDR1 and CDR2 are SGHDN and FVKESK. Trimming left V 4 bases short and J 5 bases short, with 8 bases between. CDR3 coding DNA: TGTGCCAGCAGCCCCGACAGAAATGAAAAACTGTTTTTT. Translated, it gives CASSPDRNEKLFF.

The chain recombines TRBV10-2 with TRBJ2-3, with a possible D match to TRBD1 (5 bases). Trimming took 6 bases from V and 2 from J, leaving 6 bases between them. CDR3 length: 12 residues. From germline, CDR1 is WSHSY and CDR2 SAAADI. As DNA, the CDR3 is TGCGCCAGCAGGACAGACACAGATACGCAGTATTTT. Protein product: CASRTDTDTQYF.

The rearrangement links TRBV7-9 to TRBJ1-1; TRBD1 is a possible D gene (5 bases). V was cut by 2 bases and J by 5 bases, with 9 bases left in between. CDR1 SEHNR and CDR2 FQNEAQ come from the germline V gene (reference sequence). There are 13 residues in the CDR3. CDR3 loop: CASSLSRETEAFF. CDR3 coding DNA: TGTGCCAGCAGCTTATCCAGGGAAACTGAAGCTTTCTTT. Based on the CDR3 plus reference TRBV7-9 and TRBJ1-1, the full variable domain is DTGVSQNPRHKITKRGQNVTFRCDPISEHNRLYWYRQTLGQGPEFLTYFQNEAQLEKSRLLSDRFSAERPKGSFSTLEIQRTEQGDSAMYLCASSLSRETEAFFGQGTRLTVV.

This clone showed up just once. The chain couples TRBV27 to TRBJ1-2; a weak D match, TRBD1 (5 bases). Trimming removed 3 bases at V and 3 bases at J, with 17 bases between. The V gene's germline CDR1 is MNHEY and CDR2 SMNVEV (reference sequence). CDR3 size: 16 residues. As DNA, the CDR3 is TGTGCCAGCAGTTTTAGACCGCGAAGGGGCTACTATGGCTACACCTTC. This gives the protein CASSFRPRRGYYGYTF.

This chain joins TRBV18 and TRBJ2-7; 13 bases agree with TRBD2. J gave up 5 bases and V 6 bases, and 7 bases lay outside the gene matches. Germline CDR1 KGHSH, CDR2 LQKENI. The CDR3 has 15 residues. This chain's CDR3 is CASSQGLAGAHEQYV. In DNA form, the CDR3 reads TGTGCCAGCTCTCAAGGACTAGCGGGAGCCCACGAGCAGTACGTC.

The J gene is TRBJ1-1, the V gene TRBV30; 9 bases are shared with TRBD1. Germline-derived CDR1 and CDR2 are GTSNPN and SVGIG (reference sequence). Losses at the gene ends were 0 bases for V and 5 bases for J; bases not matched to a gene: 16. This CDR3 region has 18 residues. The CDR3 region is CAWSVRWGGTGGRTEAFF. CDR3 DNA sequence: TGTGCCTGGAGTGTACGCTGGGGGGGAACAGGGGGCAGGACTGAAGCTTTCTTT.

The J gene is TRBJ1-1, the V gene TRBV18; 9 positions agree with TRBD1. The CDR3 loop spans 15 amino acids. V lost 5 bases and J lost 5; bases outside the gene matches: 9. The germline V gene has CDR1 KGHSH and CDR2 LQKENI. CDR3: CASSSTRQGGTEAFF. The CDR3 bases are TGTGCCAGCTCATCCACCCGACAGGGGGGAACTGAAGCTTTCTTT.

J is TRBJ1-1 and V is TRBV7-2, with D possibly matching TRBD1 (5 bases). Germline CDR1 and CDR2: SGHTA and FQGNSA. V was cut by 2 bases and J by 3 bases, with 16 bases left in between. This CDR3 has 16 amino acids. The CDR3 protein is CASSLLSQGADTEAFF. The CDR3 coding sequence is TGTGCCAGCAGCTTACTTTCCCAGGGTGCAGACACTGAAGCTTTCTTT.

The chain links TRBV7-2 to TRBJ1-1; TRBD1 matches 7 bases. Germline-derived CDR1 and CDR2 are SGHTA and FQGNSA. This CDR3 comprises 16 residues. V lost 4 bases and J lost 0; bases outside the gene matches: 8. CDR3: CASSSTGTGLNTEAFF. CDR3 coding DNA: TGTGCCAGCAGCTCGACAGGGACTGGGTTGAACACTGAAGCTTTCTTT.

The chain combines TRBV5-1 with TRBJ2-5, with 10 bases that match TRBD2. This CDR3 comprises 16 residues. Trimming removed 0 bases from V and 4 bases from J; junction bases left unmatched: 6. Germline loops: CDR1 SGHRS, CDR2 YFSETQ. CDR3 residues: CASSLALAGVSETQYF. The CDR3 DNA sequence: TGCGCCAGCAGCTTGGCTCTAGCGGGAGTGTCAGAGACCCAGTACTTC.

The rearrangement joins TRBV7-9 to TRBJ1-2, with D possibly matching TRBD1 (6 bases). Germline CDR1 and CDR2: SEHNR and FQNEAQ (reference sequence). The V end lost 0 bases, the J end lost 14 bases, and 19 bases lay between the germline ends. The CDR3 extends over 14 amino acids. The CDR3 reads CASSLAEGRGLVTF. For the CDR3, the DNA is TGTGCCAGCAGCTTAGCCGAGGGCAGGGGTCTTGTTACCTTC. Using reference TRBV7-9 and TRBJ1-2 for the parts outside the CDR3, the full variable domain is DTGVSQNPRHKITKRGQNVTFRCDPISEHNRLYWYRQTLGQGPEFLTYFQNEAQLEKSRLLSDRFSAERPKGSFSTLEIQRTEQGDSAMYLCASSLAEGRGLVTFGSGTRLTVV.

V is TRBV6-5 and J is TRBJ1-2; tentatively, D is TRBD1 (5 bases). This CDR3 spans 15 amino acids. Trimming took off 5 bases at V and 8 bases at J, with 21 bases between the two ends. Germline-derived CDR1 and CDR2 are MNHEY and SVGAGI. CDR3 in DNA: TGTGCCAGCAGTCCCGGCGGGGCTGGGACGGGGGGCTACACCTTC. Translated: CASSPGGAGTGGYTF.

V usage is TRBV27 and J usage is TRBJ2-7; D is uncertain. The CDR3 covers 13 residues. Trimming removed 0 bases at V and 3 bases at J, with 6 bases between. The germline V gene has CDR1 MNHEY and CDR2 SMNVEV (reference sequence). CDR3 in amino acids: CASSLSPYYEQYV. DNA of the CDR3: TGTGCCAGCAGTTTATCCCCTTACTACGAGCAGTACGTC.

CDR3 bases: TGTGCCATCAGGGCGGACAGTTTCGGAAACACCATATATTTT. Translated, it gives CAIRADSFGNTIYF. The chain combines TRBV10-3 with TRBJ1-3, with D tentatively TRBD1 (6 bases). The V end lost 6 bases, the J end lost 4 bases, and 13 bases lay between the germline ends. The CDR3 covers 14 residues. Germline V lookup: CDR1 ENHRY, CDR2 SYGVKD.

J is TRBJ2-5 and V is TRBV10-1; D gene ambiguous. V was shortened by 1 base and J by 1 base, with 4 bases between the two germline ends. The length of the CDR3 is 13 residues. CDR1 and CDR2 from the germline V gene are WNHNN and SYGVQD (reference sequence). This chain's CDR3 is CASSEYSQETQYF. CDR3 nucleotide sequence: TGCGCCAGCAGTGAGTACAGCCAAGAGACCCAGTACTTC.

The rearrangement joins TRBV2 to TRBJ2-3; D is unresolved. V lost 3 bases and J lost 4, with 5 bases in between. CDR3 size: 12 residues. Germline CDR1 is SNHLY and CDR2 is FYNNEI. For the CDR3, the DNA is TGTGCCAGCAGTGACCTCGCAGATACGCAGTATTTT. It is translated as CASSDLADTQYF.

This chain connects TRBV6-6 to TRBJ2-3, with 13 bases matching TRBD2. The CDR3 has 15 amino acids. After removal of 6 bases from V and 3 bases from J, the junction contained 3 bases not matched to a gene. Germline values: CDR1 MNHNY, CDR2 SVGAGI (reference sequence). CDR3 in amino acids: CASSKLAGGTDTQYF. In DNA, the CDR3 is TGTGCCAGCAGCAAACTAGCGGGAGGGACAGATACGCAGTATTTT.

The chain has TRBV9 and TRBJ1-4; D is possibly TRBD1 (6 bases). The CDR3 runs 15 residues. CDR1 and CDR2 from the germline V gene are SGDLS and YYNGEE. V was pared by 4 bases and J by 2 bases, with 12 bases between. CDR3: CASSPGVETNEKLFF. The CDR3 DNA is TGTGCCAGCAGCCCAGGGGTGGAGACTAATGAAAAACTGTTTTTT.

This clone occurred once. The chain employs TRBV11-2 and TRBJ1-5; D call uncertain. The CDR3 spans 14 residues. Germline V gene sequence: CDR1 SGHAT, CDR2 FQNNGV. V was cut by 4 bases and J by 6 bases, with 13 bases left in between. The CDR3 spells CASSSGVIGQPQHF. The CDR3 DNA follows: TGTGCCAGCAGCTCCGGGGTAATCGGTCAGCCCCAGCATTTT.

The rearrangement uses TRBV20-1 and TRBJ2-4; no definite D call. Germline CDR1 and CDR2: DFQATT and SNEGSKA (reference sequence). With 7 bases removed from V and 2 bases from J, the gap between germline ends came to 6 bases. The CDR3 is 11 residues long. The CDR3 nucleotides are TGCAGTGTTGGCCCCAAAAACATTCAGTACTTC. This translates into CSVGPKNIQYF.

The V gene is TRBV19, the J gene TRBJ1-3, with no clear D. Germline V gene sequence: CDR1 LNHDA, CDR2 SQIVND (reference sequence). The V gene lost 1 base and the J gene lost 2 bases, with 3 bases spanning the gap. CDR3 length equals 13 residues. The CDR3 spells CASSIGTGNTIYF. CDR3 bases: TGTGCCAGTAGTATAGGTACTGGAAACACCATATATTTT.

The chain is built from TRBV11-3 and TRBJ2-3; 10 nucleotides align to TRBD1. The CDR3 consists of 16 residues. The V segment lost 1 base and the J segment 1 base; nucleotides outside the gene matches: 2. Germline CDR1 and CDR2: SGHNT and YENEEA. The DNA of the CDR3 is TGTGCCAGCAGCTTAGGCGGGACAGGGGGCACAGATACGCAGTATTTT. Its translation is CASSLGGTGGTDTQYF.

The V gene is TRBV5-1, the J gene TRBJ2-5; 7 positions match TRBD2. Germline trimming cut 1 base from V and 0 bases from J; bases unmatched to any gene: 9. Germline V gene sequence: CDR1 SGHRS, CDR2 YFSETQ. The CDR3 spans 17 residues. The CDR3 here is CASSLSPSGGYQETQYF. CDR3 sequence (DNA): TGCGCCAGCAGCTTGTCCCCTAGCGGTGGTTACCAAGAGACCCAGTACTTC.

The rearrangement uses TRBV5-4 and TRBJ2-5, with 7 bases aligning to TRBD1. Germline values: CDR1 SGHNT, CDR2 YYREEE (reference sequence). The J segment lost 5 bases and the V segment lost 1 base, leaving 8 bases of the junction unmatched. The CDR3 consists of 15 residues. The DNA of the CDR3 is TGTGCCAGCAGCTTGCGACAGGGAGTTGGGGAGACCCAGTACTTC. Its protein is CASSLRQGVGETQYF.

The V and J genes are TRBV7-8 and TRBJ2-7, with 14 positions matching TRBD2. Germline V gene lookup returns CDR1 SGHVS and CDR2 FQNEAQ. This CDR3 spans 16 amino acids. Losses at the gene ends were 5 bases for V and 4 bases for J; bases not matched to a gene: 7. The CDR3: CASSRDWTSGRYEQYV. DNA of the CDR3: TGTGCCAGCAGCCGAGATTGGACTAGCGGGAGGTACGAGCAGTACGTC.